A selection of T cell receptor beta chains follows, all from one sample in a study of control samples from healthy donors and cancer patients. Here immunoSEQ multiplex PCR was the method, and the copy in TCRdb shows in-frame clones only, minus some. The sample has 150,000 to 180,000 clones, around 96% seen once. What was sequenced was blood. All receptors come from a man aged 40-55 years in good health. The CDR3 runs from the conserved cysteine through the conserved F or W. The D gene is left open where the match is weak. The size field is filled for only some rows; it gives once, few, many or a size class.

TRBJ1-3,TRBV6-5,TRBD1,-,CASKGASGNTIYF,TGTGCCAGCAAGGGGGCTTCTGGAAACACCATATATTTT
TRBJ2-1,TRBV4-3,TRBD2,-,CASSQEERGFNEQFF,TGCGCCAGCAGCCAAGAGGAGCGGGGGTTCAATGAGCAGTTCTTC
TRBJ1-6,TRBV6-5,-,-,CASRRRTYSPLHF,TGTGCCTCCCGGCGCAGAACCTATTCACCCCTCCACTTT
TRBJ1-6,TRBV27,-,-,CASSPGAEGVNSPLHF,TGTGCCAGCAGTCCCGGGGCGGAGGGGGTTAATTCACCCCTCCACTTT
TRBJ2-3,TRBV12-3/TRBV12-4,-,-,CASSPGSPDTQYF,TGTGCCAGCAGTCCTGGCAGTCCAGATACGCAGTATTTT
TRBJ1-2,TRBV5-6,-,-,CASSLDRDYGYTF,TGTGCCAGCAGCTTGGACAGGGACTATGGCTACACCTTC
TRBJ2-6,TRBV19,-,-,CASSRYSSGANVLTF,TGTGCCAGTAGTAGGTACAGCTCTGGGGCCAACGTCCTGACTTTC
TRBJ1-1,TRBV19,-,-,CASSSRTAFMNTEAFF,TGTGCCAGTAGTTCTCGGACTGCTTTCATGAACACTGAAGCTTTCTTT
TRBJ2-2,TRBV19,-,-,CASSLRDTTGELFF,TGTGCCAGTAGTCTACGGGACACCACCGGGGAGCTGTTTTTT
TRBJ1-4,TRBV2,-,-,CASSEWSSGEKLFF,TGTGCCAGCAGTGAATGGTCCTCTGGAGAAAAACTGTTTTTT
TRBJ1-2,TRBV15,-,-,CATSRAREDYGYTF,TGTGCCACCAGCAGAGCCCGAGAGGACTATGGCTACACCTTC
TRBJ1-3,TRBV19,-,-,CASSARGNTIYF,TGTGCCAGTAGCGCTAGGGGAAACACCATATATTTT
TRBJ1-2,TRBV28,TRBD1,-,CASSPGQGIGDGYTF,TGTGCCAGCAGTCCGGGACAGGGGATCGGAGATGGCTACACCTTC
TRBJ2-7,TRBV28,TRBD2,once,CASRKGAGGPYEQYF,TGTGCCTCACGGAAAGGGGCGGGGGGCCCCTACGAGCAGTACTTC
TRBJ2-7,TRBV7-9,TRBD1,once,CASSSVDRDSSYEQYF,TGTGCCAGCAGCTCCGTAGACCGGGACAGCTCCTACGAGCAGTACTTC
TRBJ1-6,TRBV27,-,-,CASRSPPGQGPLHF,TGTGCCAGCAGATCCCCCCCGGGACAAGGACCCCTCCACTTT
TRBJ1-2,TRBV7-9,-,-,CASSSDRSSPGYTF,TGTGCCAGCAGCTCTGATAGGTCATCACCCGGCTACACCTTC
TRBJ2-7,TRBV7-8,-,-,CASTSEDKPSYEQYF,TGTGCCAGCACCTCAGAGGACAAACCTTCCTACGAGCAGTACTTC
TRBJ2-1,TRBV27,TRBD1,-,CASSRDRGSNEQFF,TGTGCCAGCTCCCGGGACAGGGGTTCAAATGAGCAGTTCTTC
TRBJ1-4,TRBV7-8,-,-,CASSPDSRGEKLFF,TGTGCCAGCAGCCCCGACTCCAGGGGAGAAAAACTGTTTTTT
TRBJ2-7,TRBV3-1/TRBV3-2,TRBD1,-,CASSLLETGDSYEQYF,TGTGCCAGCAGCCTCCTAGAGACAGGGGATTCCTACGAGCAGTACTTC
TRBJ1-2,TRBV25-1,-,-,CASSAQGRTYGYTF,TGTGCCAGCAGTGCCCAGGGCAGGACCTATGGCTACACCTTC
TRBJ1-2,TRBV12-5,TRBD1,-,CASGLTSDRAVLEGYTF,TGTGCTAGTGGTTTGACGTCTGACAGGGCTGTTTTGGAAGGCTACACCTTC
TRBJ2-2,TRBV9,TRBD2,-,CASSVGTSGTGELFF,TGTGCCAGCAGCGTCGGGACTAGCGGGACCGGGGAGCTGTTTTTT
TRBJ1-1,TRBV9,-,-,CASSVAGEGAAFF,TGTGCCAGCAGCGTAGCTGGAGAGGGAGCAGCTTTCTTT
TRBJ1-2,TRBV12-3/TRBV12-4,TRBD1,-,CASSFGQGRGYTF,TGTGCCAGCAGTTTTGGACAGGGACGCGGCTACACCTTC
TRBJ2-3,TRBV9,TRBD2,-,CASSPSGGGGTDTQYF,TGTGCCAGCAGCCCCTCCGGCGGGGGAGGCACAGATACGCAGTATTTT
TRBJ2-7,TRBV21-1,-,-,CAYRDRVYEQYF,TGTGCCTACCGGGACAGGGTCTACGAGCAGTACTTC
TRBJ2-4,TRBV2,-,-,CASSPGSLAKNIQYF,TGTGCCAGCAGCCCGGGATCTCTAGCCAAAAACATTCAGTACTTC
TRBJ1-2,TRBV4-1,-,-,CASSQVGEDYGYTF,TGCGCCAGCAGCCAAGTAGGGGAGGACTATGGCTACACCTTC
TRBJ1-2,TRBV6-5,TRBD1,-,CASDRGHTNYGYTF,TGTGCCAGCGACAGGGGGCACACCAACTATGGCTACACCTTC
TRBJ2-3,TRBV7-2,-,-,CASSLDFRDTQYF,TGTGCCAGCAGCTTGGACTTTAGGGATACGCAGTATTTT
TRBJ2-3,TRBV3-1/TRBV3-2,TRBD2,-,CASSQDRWAGVDTQYF,TGTGCCAGCAGCCAAGATCGGTGGGCGGGGGTGGATACGCAGTATTTT